This T cell receptor beta chain originates from a study of cytomegalovirus exposure and HLA in healthy donors. Study conclusions and caveats: There were some public TCRs occurring in many donors, but most TCR sequences were rare. Listed as cytomegalovirus-associated were 150 or so TCR beta chains.

PCR amplification relied on 60 Vbeta primers (plus 13 Jbeta primers). Assay used: immunoSEQ multiplex PCR; TCRdb lists only in-frame clones, some missing. The sample shows 120,000 to 150,000 clones, roughly 80% of them seen only once. Turning to this clone: Its antigen is unknown.

The CDR3 length is 13 residues. V dropped 3 bases and J dropped 3 bases, with 8 bases sitting between them. From germline, CDR1 is KGHSH and CDR2 LQKENI. The clonotype comes from a female donor in good health and CMV-seronegative. The chain uses TRBV18 and TRBJ2-5; weak D call: TRBD2 (5 bases). The source material was PBMCs. The CDR3 DNA reads as TGTGCCAGCTCACCGAGGGCGGAAGAGACCCAGTACTTC. Its translation: CASSPRAEETQYF.